The 15 T cell receptor beta chains given below trace back to one sample, sequenced in a study of blood T cell repertoires in COVID-19. Only in-frame clones appear in the TCRdb table, and some are missing; sequencing was by immunoSEQ multiplex PCR. The repertoire consists of 150,000 to 200,000 clones, with about 81% occurring once and the leading ten covering roughly a tenth. The sequencing input was peripheral blood. The receptors here all came from a human donor in a cohort sampled during active COVID-19.

The chain joins TRBV7-9 to TRBJ2-7, with a possible D match to TRBD2 (5 bases). V was clipped by 8 bases and J by 0 bases, with 5 bases between them. The germline CDR1 and CDR2 sequences are SEHNR and FQNEAQ (reference sequence). This CDR3 region has 11 residues. Written as DNA, the CDR3 is TGTGCCAGCGGACTCTCCTACGAGCAGTACTTC. It yields the protein CASGLSYEQYF.

This chain's CDR3 is CASSGQALETQYF. CDR3 bases: TGTGCCAGCAGTGGACAGGCACTAGAGACCCAGTACTTC. V is TRBV2 and J is TRBJ2-5, with a tentative D call TRBD1 (6 bases). V was shortened by 4 bases and J by 4 bases, with 10 bases between the two germline ends. Germline V gene sequence: CDR1 SNHLY, CDR2 FYNNEI. The CDR3 is 13 residues long. Combining the CDR3 with reference TRBV2 and TRBJ2-5 gives the whole variable domain EPEVTQTPSHQVTQMGQEVILRCVPISNHLYFYWYRQILGQKVEFLVSFYNNEISEKSEIFDDQFSVERPDGSNFTLKIRSTKLEDSAMYFCASSGQALETQYFGPGTRLLVL.

The V call is TRBV10-1, the J call TRBJ2-2, with D possibly being TRBD2 (6 bases). V lost 8 bases and J 2 bases, leaving 9 bases between the germline ends. The CDR3 is 13 residues long. The germline gives CDR1 WNHNN, CDR2 SYGVQD (reference sequence). CDR3 loop: CASRGSNTGELFF. The CDR3 nucleotides read TGCGCCAGCCGGGGGAGCAACACCGGGGAGCTGTTTTTT.

The chain carries TRBV7-2 and TRBJ1-1; D uncertain. Germline V gene sequence: CDR1 SGHTA, CDR2 FQGNSA. This CDR3 comprises 13 residues. Trimming shortened V by 5 bases and J by 4 bases, and 11 bases separated the two germline ends. CDR3 in amino acids: CASSIPTATEAFF. The DNA for the CDR3 is TGTGCCAGCAGCATCCCCACAGCCACTGAAGCTTTCTTT.

The chain employs TRBV28 and TRBJ1-4, with a tentative D call TRBD1 (5 bases). The CDR3 sequence is 15 residues long. Germline assignment: CDR1 MDHEN and CDR2 SYDVKM. Trimming removed 5 bases at V and 7 bases at J, with 17 bases between. The CDR3, as DNA: TGTGCCAGCAGTGTGACGTCAGGGTTAGGTGAAAAACTGTTTTTT. The encoded protein is CASSVTSGLGEKLFF. Filled out from reference TRBV28 and TRBJ1-4, the complete variable domain reads DVKVTQSSRYLVKRTGEKVFLECVQDMDHENMFWYRQDPGLGLRLIYFSYDVKMKEKGDIPEGYSVSREKKERFSLILESASTNQTSMYLCASSVTSGLGEKLFFGSGTQLSVL.

The V and J genes are TRBV6-4 and TRBJ1-2; D might be TRBD1 (5 bases). V shed 2 bases and J shed 8 bases, with 12 bases lying between them. The CDR3 is made up of 13 amino acids. Germline lookup yields CDR1 MRHNA and CDR2 SNTAGT. CDR3 DNA sequence: TGTGCCAGCAGTGACACGGGGGGTCGCGGCTACACCTTC. Protein sequence: CASSDTGGRGYTF.

The chain combines TRBV6-5 with TRBJ2-5; 8 positions agree with TRBD2. The CDR3 sequence is 15 residues long. V gave up 2 bases and J gave up 4 bases; unmatched junction bases: 6. Germline lookup yields CDR1 MNHEY and CDR2 SVGAGI. The CDR3 spells CASSYGSGKIETQYF. CDR3 coding DNA: TGTGCCAGCAGTTACGGTAGCGGGAAGATAGAGACCCAGTACTTC.

This chain joins TRBV6-5 and TRBJ2-4; weak D call: TRBD1 (6 bases). The CDR3 totals 13 residues. V lost 5 bases to trimming and J lost 5 bases, with 10 bases between them. CDR1 MNHEY and CDR2 SVGAGI come from the germline V gene. Here the CDR3 reads CASSPGQQNIQYF. The CDR3 nucleotides are TGTGCCAGCAGTCCCGGACAGCAAAACATTCAGTACTTC.

This chain connects TRBV11-2 to TRBJ2-2, with D perhaps TRBD2 (7 bases). Trimming removed 5 bases from V and 1 base from J, with 17 bases in between. This CDR3 contains 17 residues. Germline V gives CDR1 SGHAT, CDR2 FQNNGV. CDR3 sequence: CASSPRGASGNTGELFF. In DNA form, the CDR3 reads TGTGCCAGCAGCCCCCGGGGGGCTAGCGGGAACACCGGGGAGCTGTTTTTT.

The chain employs TRBV3-1 (or the pseudogene TRBV3-2) and TRBJ1-5; TRBD1 might be the D (5 bases). CDR1 and CDR2 from the germline V gene are LGHDT and YNNKEL (reference sequence). The CDR3 totals 14 residues. The V and J ends lost 1 base and 3 bases respectively, with 7 bases between them. CDR3 sequence: CASSQGGANQPQHF. The CDR3 DNA reads as TGTGCCAGCAGCCAAGGGGGCGCCAATCAGCCCCAGCATTTT.

The chain employs TRBV7-9 and TRBJ2-7; D remains unclear. CDR1 SEHNR and CDR2 FQNEAQ come from the germline V gene (reference sequence). V lost 4 bases, J lost 2 bases, and 9 bases lay in between. The CDR3 has 13 residues. CDR3 sequence reads: CASSYDGAYEQYF. The CDR3 coding sequence is TGTGCCAGCAGCTACGACGGAGCCTACGAGCAGTACTTC.

This chain uses TRBV12-3 or TRBV12-4 with TRBJ2-7; D is unresolved. Trimming took 5 bases from V and 3 from J, leaving 5 bases between them. This CDR3 contains 11 residues. This CDR3 reads CASSPNYEQYF. The CDR3 DNA is TGTGCCAGCAGTCCAAACTACGAGCAGTACTTC.

The chain joins TRBV7-9 to TRBJ2-5; 8 bases match TRBD2. Per the germline V gene, CDR1 is SEHNR and CDR2 is FQNEAQ (reference sequence). The junction had 7 bases not matched to a gene; V was cut back by 2 bases and J by 5 bases. The CDR3 length is 15 residues. This chain's CDR3 is CASSLLERGLETQYF. For the CDR3, the DNA is TGTGCCAGCAGCTTATTGGAGCGGGGGCTGGAGACCCAGTACTTC. The whole variable domain, remainder taken from reference TRBV7-9 and TRBJ2-5, is DTGVSQNPRHKITKRGQNVTFRCDPISEHNRLYWYRQTLGQGPEFLTYFQNEAQLEKSRLLSDRFSAERPKGSFSTLEIQRTEQGDSAMYLCASSLLERGLETQYFGPGTRLLVL.

This chain uses TRBV6-5 with TRBJ1-2; unclear D gene. V shed 6 bases and J shed 1 base, with 9 bases lying between them. The CDR3 is 13 residues long. Per the germline V gene, CDR1 is MNHEY and CDR2 is SVGAGI. CDR3 nucleotide sequence: TGTGCCAGCAGACCACAGCTTAACTATGGCTACACCTTC. The encoded protein is CASRPQLNYGYTF.

The DNA for the CDR3 is TGTGCCAGCGATACTCGCCGCGGACAGGGAGTGATCTACGAGCAGTACTTC. Its translation is CASDTRRGQGVIYEQYF. The chain links TRBV7-2 to TRBJ2-7, with 8 bases identical to TRBD1. CDR1 is SGHTA, CDR2 FQGNSA, per germline. The V and J ends lost 8 bases and 3 bases, in that order; junction bases with no gene match: 18. The CDR3 loop spans 17 amino acids.